This T cell receptor (beta chain) derives from a study of cytomegalovirus exposure and HLA in healthy donors. General observations from the study: TCR clusters originating in the first cohort tended to co-occur in the 120 validation repertoires, according to a later analysis.

With respect to this clone: The antigen is undetermined.

TCRdb keeps only in-frame clones here, not all; method: immunoSEQ multiplex PCR. The sample lists approximately 240,000 clones, about nine tenths occurring once. Sequencing input: PBMCs. The TCR comes from a woman aged 18-35 years in good health and CMV-seronegative.

The CDR3 DNA follows: TGTGCCAGCAGCCAAGTACTGGAGCATGCCTACAATGAGCAGTTCTTC. Amino acid sequence: CASSQVLEHAYNEQFF. The V and J genes are TRBV4-2 and TRBJ2-1; D call uncertain. V shed 1 base and J shed 2 bases, with 12 bases lying between them. The CDR3 contains 16 residues. From germline, CDR1 is LGHNA and CDR2 YNFKEQ.